The 21 T cell receptor beta chains reported below all come from one sample, sequenced in a study of beta chain features in type 1 diabetes. Of the isolated RNA, all was reverse transcribed, and so the sequenced material was expressed TCRB transcripts. The table came from immunoSEQ multiplex PCR; TCRdb's copy has only in-frame clones and leaves some out. This sample has 300,000 to 350,000 clones, with roughly 8% found just once. Material: central memory CD4+ T cells from blood. The source is a woman aged 18-30 years in good health.

In its sample, this clone was seen a few times. This sequence joins TRBV19 and TRBJ2-1; 8 bases line up with TRBD2. The CDR3 sequence is 16 residues long. V was clipped by 3 bases and J by 6 bases; unmatched bases: 10. Germline assignment: CDR1 LNHDA and CDR2 SQIVND (reference sequence). The CDR3 reads CASSILGTSLGNEQFF. CDR3 bases: TGTGCCAGTAGTATTTTGGGGACTAGTCTCGGCAATGAGCAGTTCTTC.

This clone was picked up a small number of times. The rearrangement uses TRBV9 and TRBJ2-6, with D perhaps given as TRBD1 or TRBD2 (6 bases each). V lost 6 bases and J 12 bases, leaving 13 bases between the germline ends. The CDR3 contains 12 residues. The V gene's germline CDR1 is SGDLS and CDR2 YYNGEE. The CDR3 bases are TGTGCCAGCAACACGGGGGCAGGCGTCCTGACTTTC. This codes for CASNTGAGVLTF.

The chain couples TRBV10-3 to TRBJ2-7; TRBD1 aligns across 8 bases. V was clipped by 0 bases and J by 4 bases; unmatched bases: 11. Germline V gives CDR1 ENHRY, CDR2 SYGVKD. The CDR3 consists of 17 residues. The CDR3 reads CAISESTLGTGKYEQYF. CDR3 nucleotide sequence: TGTGCCATCAGTGAGTCGACTCTCGGGACAGGAAAATACGAGCAGTACTTC.

This clone was recorded many times. The gene calls are TRBV19 and TRBJ2-7, with TRBD1 matching 9 bases. The length of the CDR3 is 14 residues. The germline V gene has CDR1 LNHDA and CDR2 SQIVND (reference sequence). The V and J ends lost 4 bases and 2 bases, in that order; junction bases with no gene match: 3. CDR3 DNA sequence: TGTGCCAGTAGTACCGGGACAGGGACCTACGAGCAGTACTTC. It yields the protein CASSTGTGTYEQYF. The full variable domain, its missing parts supplied by reference TRBV19 and TRBJ2-7, is DGGITQSPKYLFRKEGQNVTLSCEQNLNHDAMYWYRQDPGQGLRLIYYSQIVNDFQKGDIAEGYSVSREKKESFPLTVTSAQKNPTAFYLCASSTGTGTYEQYFGPGTRLTVT.

This clone appeared many times. This chain uses TRBV4-2 with TRBJ2-2; no clear D gene. The CDR3 runs to 13 residues. CDR1 is LGHNA and CDR2 is YNFKEQ in the germline V gene. Trimming removed 3 bases at V and 3 bases at J, with 5 bases between. The CDR3 DNA follows: TGTGCCAGCAGCCACATGGACACCGGGGAGCTGTTTTTT. It is translated as CASSHMDTGELFF.

This clone has a handful of counts. With a far larger clone one base away, a read error is the likely cause. This chain uses TRBV5-5 with TRBJ2-3, with TRBD1 matching over 10 bases. This CDR3 contains 14 residues. Germline lookup yields CDR1 SGHKS and CDR2 YYEKEE (reference sequence). CDR3 in DNA: TGCGCCAGCAGCCAAGGACAGGGGGCAGATACGCAGTATTTT. This translates into CASSQGQGADTQYF.

The V gene is TRBV25-1, the J gene TRBJ2-1; D gene unclear. CDR1 and CDR2 (germline): MGHDK, SYGVNS. The CDR3 covers 15 residues. V lost 7 bases to trimming and J lost 7 bases, with 20 bases between them. CDR3 DNA sequence: TGTGCCAGCAACCCCCGAGGAGATACCCCAAATGAGCAGTTCTTC. It codes for CASNPRGDTPNEQFF. Full variable domain (outside the CDR3, taken from reference TRBV25-1 and TRBJ2-1): EADIYQTPRYLVIGTGKKITLECSQTMGHDKMYWYQQDPGMELHLIHYSYGVNSTEKGDLSSESTVSRIRTEHFPLTLESARPSHTSQYLCASNPRGDTPNEQFFGPGTRLTVL.

The chain employs TRBV7-3 and TRBJ2-3; 7 bases line up with TRBD2. With V trimmed by 2 bases and J by 1 base, 0 bases remained unmatched. Germline V gene sequence: CDR1 SGHTA, CDR2 FQGTGA. The CDR3 sequence is 14 residues long. CDR3 loop: CASSLAGGTDTQYF. The CDR3 region has the DNA TGTGCCAGCAGCTTAGCGGGAGGCACAGATACGCAGTATTTT.

The genes are TRBV29-1 and TRBJ1-2; no reliable D call. Germline V gene sequence: CDR1 SQVTM, CDR2 ANQGSEA. V was pared by 6 bases and J by 2 bases, with 13 bases between. This CDR3 has 13 amino acids. The CDR3 spells CSVEGGRNYGYTF. The DNA for the CDR3 is TGCAGCGTCGAGGGCGGACGGAACTATGGCTACACCTTC.

This chain connects TRBV15 to TRBJ2-5; D unresolved. The DNA end is more similar to TRBJ2-7, so the J call may be wrong. The CDR3 has 12 residues. Germline V gene data show CDR1 as LNHNV and CDR2 as YYDKDF (reference sequence). CDR3 region: CATSRDRYEQYF. The DNA for the CDR3 is TGTGCCACCAGCAGAGATAGATACGAGCAGTACTTC.

This clone was seen a handful of times. The gene calls are TRBV27 and TRBJ1-4; a weak D match, TRBD1 (5 bases). V lost 6 bases and J 0 bases, leaving 11 bases between the germline ends. Germline V CDR1 and CDR2: MNHEY, SMNVEV (reference sequence). The CDR3 has 15 residues. The CDR3 DNA sequence: TGTGCCAGCAGCACAGGTTGGGCAACTAATGAAAAACTGTTTTTT. Translation: CASSTGWATNEKLFF.

The table lists this clone with a few counts. The chain links TRBV12-2 to TRBJ2-7; the D call in the table, TRBD1, was not verified against the DNA. TRBV12-2 has pseudogene status. The CDR3 is made up of 16 amino acids. Written as DNA, the CDR3 is TGTGCAAGTCGCTTAGGGGCGCGACAGGGACGGGACGAGCAGTACTTC. Translation gives CASRLGARQGRDEQYF.

V usage is TRBV29-1 and J usage is TRBJ2-1; TRBD2 aligns across 9 bases. V trimming: 7 bases; J trimming: 1 base; junction bases outside the gene matches: 2. CDR1 is SQVTM, CDR2 ANQGSEA, per germline. The length of the CDR3 is 13 residues. Written as DNA, the CDR3 is TGCAGCGGGGGACTAGCATCCTACAATGAGCAGTTCTTC. Translation gives CSGGLASYNEQFF.

This clone was observed many times. This rearrangement joins TRBV4-2 to TRBJ1-5; D is unclear. CDR1 LGHNA and CDR2 YNFKEQ come from the germline V gene. There are 14 residues in the CDR3. V dropped 1 base and J dropped 4 bases, with 8 bases sitting between them. The CDR3 DNA reads as TGTGCCAGCAGCCAAGGCTCGGATAATCAGCCCCAGCATTTT. Its protein product is CASSQGSDNQPQHF.

There are many counts of this clone. The CDR3 DNA sequence: TGTGCCAGCAGCCCCAGGCTCCAAGAGACCCAGTACTTC. It specifies CASSPRLQETQYF. The rearrangement joins TRBV14 to TRBJ2-5; D remains unclear. The CDR3 is 13 residues long. The germline gives CDR1 SGHDN, CDR2 FVKESK. V was clipped by 4 bases and J by 1 base, with 7 bases between them.

This clone has a handful of counts. The rearrangement joins TRBV19 to TRBJ2-3, with TRBD2 matching over 13 bases. From germline, CDR1 is LNHDA and CDR2 SQIVND (reference sequence). This CDR3 has 18 amino acids. The V segment lost 5 bases and the J segment 4 bases; nucleotides outside the gene matches: 12. CDR3 sequence reads: CASSRTSGSIGVADTQYF. CDR3 nucleotide sequence: TGTGCCAGTAGTCGGACTAGCGGGAGCATAGGAGTCGCAGATACGCAGTATTTT.

The CDR3: CASSFDRNQPQHF. CDR3 bases: TGTGCCAGCAGTTTTGACAGAAATCAGCCCCAGCATTTT. V is TRBV27 and J is TRBJ1-5, with D possibly being TRBD1 (5 bases). Trimming left V 3 bases short and J 4 bases short, with 7 bases between. The germline CDR1 and CDR2 sequences are MNHEY and SMNVEV (reference sequence). The CDR3 contains 13 residues.

This clone was detected a few times. CDR3: CASSADLADYEQYF. CDR3 nucleotide sequence: TGTGCCAGCAGTGCCGACTTAGCTGACTACGAGCAGTACTTC. The rearrangement links TRBV2 to TRBJ2-7; no clear D gene. CDR1 SNHLY and CDR2 FYNNEI come from the germline V gene. The CDR3 extends over 14 amino acids. V lost 4 bases to trimming and J lost 3 bases, with 13 bases between them. The variable domain in full, with the rest retrieved from reference TRBV2 and TRBJ2-7, is EPEVTQTPSHQVTQMGQEVILRCVPISNHLYFYWYRQILGQKVEFLVSFYNNEISEKSEIFDDQFSVERPDGSNFTLKIRSTKLEDSAMYFCASSADLADYEQYFGPGTRLTVT.

The chain is built from TRBV5-8 and TRBJ2-4; 7 positions match TRBD1. Germline V gene sequence: CDR1 SGHTS, CDR2 YDEGEE. The CDR3 runs 14 residues. V dropped 0 bases and J dropped 8; count of bases not matched to a gene: 5. The CDR3 bases are TGTGCCAGCAGCTTGGCTACAGGGGTGGACATTCAGTACTTC. As protein: CASSLATGVDIQYF. The whole variable domain, remainder taken from reference TRBV5-8 and TRBJ2-4, is EAGVTQSPTHLIKTRGQQATLRCSPISGHTSVYWYQQALGLGLQFLLWYDEGEERNRGNFPPRFSGRQFPNYSSELNVNALELEDSALYLCASSLATGVDIQYFGAGTRLSVL.

The chain couples TRBV7-8 to TRBJ2-5; 7 nucleotides align to TRBD2. Germline V gives CDR1 SGHVS, CDR2 FQNEAQ. Trimming removed 3 bases from V and 11 bases from J; junction bases left unmatched: 15. CDR3 length: 15 amino acids. CDR3 nucleotides: TGTGCCAGCAGCTTTATCGCTAGCGGTTCCCTAGAGCAGTACTTC. Amino acid sequence: CASSFIASGSLEQYF.

V and J are TRBV6-6 and TRBJ1-5; D gene ambiguous. Trimming took off 2 bases at V and 4 bases at J, with 9 bases between the two ends. Germline loops: CDR1 MNHNY, CDR2 SVGAGI (reference sequence). There are 14 residues in the CDR3. The CDR3 DNA reads TGTGCCAGCAGTTACACCGGTATGAATCAGCCCCAGCATTTT. Translating it yields CASSYTGMNQPQHF.